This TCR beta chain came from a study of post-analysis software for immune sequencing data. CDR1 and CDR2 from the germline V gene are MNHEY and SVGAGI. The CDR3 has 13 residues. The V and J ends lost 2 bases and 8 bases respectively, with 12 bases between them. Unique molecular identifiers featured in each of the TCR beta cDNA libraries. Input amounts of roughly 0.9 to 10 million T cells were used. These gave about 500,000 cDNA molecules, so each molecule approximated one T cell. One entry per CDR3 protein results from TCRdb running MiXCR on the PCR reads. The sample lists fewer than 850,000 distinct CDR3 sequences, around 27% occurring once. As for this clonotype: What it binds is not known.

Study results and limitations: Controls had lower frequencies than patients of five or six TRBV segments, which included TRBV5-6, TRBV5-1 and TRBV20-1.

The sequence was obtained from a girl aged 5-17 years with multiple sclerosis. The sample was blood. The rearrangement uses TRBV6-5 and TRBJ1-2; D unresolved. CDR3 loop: CASSYLDRSGYTF. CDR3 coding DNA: TGTGCCAGCAGTTACCTCGACCGGTCGGGCTACACCTTC.